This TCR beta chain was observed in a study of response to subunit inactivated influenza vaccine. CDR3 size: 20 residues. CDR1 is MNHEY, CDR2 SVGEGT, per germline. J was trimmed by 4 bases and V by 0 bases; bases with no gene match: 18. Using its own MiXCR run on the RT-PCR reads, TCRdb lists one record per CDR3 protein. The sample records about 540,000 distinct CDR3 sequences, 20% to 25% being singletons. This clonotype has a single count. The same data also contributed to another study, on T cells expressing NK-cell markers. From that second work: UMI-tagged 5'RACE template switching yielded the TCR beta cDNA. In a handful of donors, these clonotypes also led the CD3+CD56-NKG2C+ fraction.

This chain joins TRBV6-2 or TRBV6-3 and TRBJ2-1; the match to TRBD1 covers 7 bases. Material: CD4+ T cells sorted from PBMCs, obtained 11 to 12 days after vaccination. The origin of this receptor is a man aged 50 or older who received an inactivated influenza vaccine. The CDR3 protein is CASSYSVPLFRQGSYNEQFF. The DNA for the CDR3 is TGTGCCAGCAGTTACTCGGTTCCTTTATTTAGACAGGGTTCTTACAATGAGCAGTTCTTC.